The following is a TCR beta chain sequence with its context. Which antigen it targets is not known. No base quality values were provided; no much bigger clone lies one nucleotide off. The data are from a study of cytomegalovirus exposure and HLA in healthy donors (dated by TCRdb to the late 2010s). With regard to the full study: An earlier analysis of roughly 570 of the donors reported around 280 Gb of sequence data and around 110 million unique TCR beta sequences obtained from approximately 180 million T cells. An early release that covered 500 to 800 HLA-typed donors contained about 300 gigabases of sequencing data and about 93 million unique TCR sequences. Of the roughly 410 genotyped donors, roughly 80% were placed in the genetic ancestry cluster associated with self-reported Caucasian donors. The aim of the study was to test whether cataloging public T cell receptors could identify signatures of past pathogen exposure. The study used immunosequencing to profile the T cell repertoires of 600 to 850 subjects and linked those repertoires to cytomegalovirus serostatus. A separate validation cohort of over a hundred different subjects was used in addition to the approximately 640-subject first cohort. The study combined high-throughput TCR immunosequencing, statistical association of individual TCRs with disease status, and machine learning to predict cytomegalovirus infection status. In a later analysis, previously published TCR beta repertoires from several hundred donors were re-analyzed and high-resolution HLA genotyping was added so that TCR occurrence patterns could be studied. In the later analysis, no new phenotypic data were used to find candidate immune exposures; instead, reliance was placed on TCR beta sequences and their occurrence across donors. An earlier analysis of 587 of the donors used high-throughput TCR beta sequencing to judge whether each TCR beta V gene segment behaved as functional or pseudogenic. Donor age, sex, ethnicity and CMV serostatus were compiled together with the repertoire data. In a later genetic analysis, genome-wide SNP genotypes for about 60% of the 666 donors were used, and that subset was treated as a discovery cohort. All discovery cohort repertoires had been generated on a single sequencing platform. Class I and class II HLA loci were covered by the typing at four-digit resolution. The number of donors typed differed by locus, with roughly 629-640 for A, B, C, DRB1 and DQB1, 522 for DQA1, 600 to 610 for DPA1, and approximately 470 for DPB1. Five DR-DQ haplotypes were treated as single units for association and clustering because of strong linkage in the cohort. Among around 400 genotyped donors of the cohort, an average of around 240,000 unique TCR beta nucleotide sequences were sequenced per donor, roughly 18% of them non-productive. The paper as a whole reports these results and caveats: A further reported finding was that TCR beta sequences accurately predicted the HLA-A and HLA-B alleles for most subjects in the first cohort. Most TCR sequences were observed very rarely across donors, whereas some public TCRs were present in many individuals. In a later analysis, TCR association rates were found to vary across HLA loci, with the most associated TCRs seen for DRB1 alleles and the fewest for HLA-C alleles. Compared with equally common non-associated chains, HLA-associated TCR beta chains in a later analysis were more clonally expanded and had lower generation probabilities. Several of the top co-occurrence clusters appeared to be linked to parvovirus B19, influenza, CMV and Epstein-Barr virus, according to a later analysis. The only immune exposure information available for the cohort was CMV serostatus. Presence/absence analyses assumed roughly uniform sequencing depth across donors, an assumption that may not hold. A cluster of highly shared sequence variants was judged likely to represent a technical artifact of the sequencing pipeline. Because some donors lacked HLA typing at each locus, the association tests relied only on the typed subset. An association between a missense DCLRE1C variant and V-gene and J-gene trimming of TCR beta chains was found in a later genetic analysis and replicated in an independent cohort. It was suggested by the authors that the approach could potentially be generalized to other disease states and immunological phenotypes. In the study, some 180 TCR beta chains were listed as associated with cytomegalovirus. In vitro tests confirmed that a few of the cytomegalovirus-associated TCR beta chains recognize cytomegalovirus antigens. Linkage disequilibrium might explain the correlated functional status among segregating V segments, but an unknown experimental factor could not be excluded. When HLA alleles, especially DR and DQ, strongly co-occurred, attributing TCR associations to individual alleles was difficult. This cohort had only TCR beta chains sequenced, and the lack of alpha or paired-chain data limited which features could be detected. A later analysis associated 16,951 TCR beta sequences with specific HLA alleles at a false discovery rate of 0.05. In a later analysis, most CMV-associated TCR beta chains were found to appear HLA-restricted, with HLA associations seemingly driven largely by CMV exposure. Because counts were too low, about 18 rarely observed V segments, including chromosome 9 orphons, were excluded from the earlier analysis of around 590 of the donors. An earlier analysis of around 600 of the donors showed that most TCR beta V segments appeared in productive rearrangements either about 87% or about 30% of the time, which broadly matched IMGT annotations. A later genetic analysis reported fewer N-insertions in productive TCRs among donors in an Asian-associated ancestry cluster than the roughly 670-donor mean. Some IMGT-functional V segments, including TRBV6-2 and TRBV6-3, could not be told apart with the 87-base-pair reads, so those segments were excluded. The classifier was reported to diagnose cytomegalovirus status with high specificity and sensitivity in both the original and validation cohorts.

Library method: the immunoSEQ multiplex PCR assay. For the multiplex PCR, a mixture combining 60 forward primers for TCR Vbeta segments and 13 reverse primers for TCR Jbeta segments was used. The CDR3 region of rearranged TCR beta genes was amplified from genomic DNA by a multiplex PCR assay. The amplified TCR beta libraries were sequenced on the Illumina HiSeq System as 87-base-pair reads. The original methods were these. A later analysis counted around 72 million unique TCR beta chains across the 550 to 700 repertoires, and roughly 10 million of these chains were shared by at least two donors. Raw reads were error-corrected and collapsed into unique sequences by a nearest-neighbor algorithm in which closely related sequences were merged to remove PCR and sequencing errors. CDR3 sequences were aligned to IMGT reference sequences to assign V, D and J gene segments. For a sequence to be retained, a match of at least six nucleotides was required to both a V gene segment and a J gene segment. Rearrangements were called productive when the CDR3 lacked stop codons and stayed in frame with V and J; all others were non-productive. Following IMGT convention, CDR3 was defined as the stretch from the second conserved V-encoded cysteine to the conserved J-encoded phenylalanine. The earlier analysis of about 640 of the donors excluded any sequence lacking an unambiguous match to a single V gene segment. In an earlier analysis of 450 to 700 of the donors, V segments were called functional above 56.7% productive rearrangements and were called segregating when the between-donor standard deviation exceeded 5%. A statistical classification framework was developed to diagnose cytomegalovirus status using the catalog of TCR beta chain sequences. In a later analysis, V and J genes were assigned by comparing TCR nucleotide sequences against IMGT/GENE-DB human TR gene sequences. Using the TCRdist pipeline, a later analysis assigned CDR3 sequences along with most-parsimonious VDJ recombination scenarios. In a later analysis, each TCR beta chain was defined by its CDR3 amino acid sequence together with its V-gene family, and reads without a unique V-gene family were excluded. A later analysis removed 500 to 600 highly shared, low-generation-probability nucleotide sequences to deal with suspected cross-contamination and a sequencing artifact. For each public chain, a later analysis derived a clonal expansion index from normalized ranks of inferred template counts within each repertoire. In a later analysis, generation probabilities were computed using a VDJ recombination model fitted to out-of-frame rearrangements, and the results were checked against IGoR. In a later analysis, TCR-TCR, TCR-HLA and TCR-CMV co-occurrence was scored with hypergeometric tests, and a repertoire-size bias correction was applied to TCR pairs. False discovery rates were estimated in a later analysis by permuting HLA or CMV assignments 20 times. In a later analysis, co-occurring TCRs were grouped using DBSCAN, and TCRdist sequence similarity was added for clustering within HLA-allele-positive subsets. For co-occurrence clustering, repertoires with fewer than 30,000 or more than 120,000 public chains were excluded, along with roughly 5 repertoires with anomalous nucleotide sharing. In its TCRdb copy, this immuneACCESS table keeps in-frame sequences only and misses some clones. Where compared with another copy, unresolved V genes explain less than half of these, and the others have no known cause. D and trimming were read from the DNA, whereas the V and J calls and clone size are those reported in that table. The sample records about 120,000 clones, 50% to 70% of which are singletons. Roughly 10% of the sample rests with the top ten.

The cohort comprised approximately 700 healthy bone marrow donors. At the time of sampling, every cohort member was nominally healthy, though immune exposures that went unrecorded were likely present. The donor was CMV seropositive and belonged to the group of 250 to 300 seropositive cohort members. Each donor provided a peripheral blood sample, and peripheral blood mononuclear cells were used for TCR beta sequencing. Genomic DNA extraction from the blood cell samples was performed with the Qiagen DNeasy Blood Extraction Kit. The junction shows trimming of 0 bases on V and 7 bases on J, plus 15 bases between the germline ends. Per the germline V gene, MNHEY is the CDR1 and SVGAGI is the CDR2. Including the terminal cysteine and phenylalanine, the CDR3 comprises 15 residues. Only the CDR3 portion is preserved as DNA: 45 bases, with reading frame beginning at the first base.

This chain joins TRBV6-5 to TRBJ1-2, and TRBD1 may be the D gene, going by 6 matching bases. Sample: PBMCs. The receptor was isolated from a woman in her forties in good health and CMV-seropositive. The CDR3 region has the sequence CASSYSRPGVGGYTF. DNA sequence: TGTGCCAGCAGTTACTCGAGGCCAGGGGTTGGTGGCTACACCTTC.